The 30 T cell receptor beta chains in this list originate from one sample, sequenced in a study of T cells in Graves' hyperthyroidism and ophthalmopathy. From RNA transcripts, TCR beta CDR3 regions were amplified. RT-PCR in the first round (using the HTBI primer set) targeted the TCR CDR3. TCRdb re-called the multiplex PCR reads with MiXCR, one entry per CDR3 protein. The repertoire holds 300,000 to 450,000 distinct CDR3 sequences, with 15% to 20% as singletons. The sequenced sample was blood. These receptors all come from a woman in her forties with Graves' ophthalmopathy.

The genes are TRBV28 and TRBJ2-7, with D unclear. CDR1 and CDR2 (germline): MDHEN, SYDVKM. This CDR3 has 12 amino acids. Trimming stripped 4 bases from V and 9 bases from J, with 13 bases between. The CDR3: CASSSLLEWQYF. The CDR3 DNA follows: TGTGCCAGCAGTTCCCTCCTAGAGTGGCAGTACTTC.

J is TRBJ1-2 and V is TRBV7-3; 7 nucleotides align to TRBD1. This CDR3 has 16 residues. Losses at the gene ends were 2 bases for V and 2 bases for J; bases not matched to a gene: 8. Germline CDR1 is SGHTA and CDR2 is FQGTGA. The chain's CDR3 is CASSLRGDSLNYGYTF. The CDR3, as DNA: TGTGCCAGCAGCTTACGCGGGGACAGCTTGAACTATGGCTACACCTTC.

This clonotype was detected many times. The rearrangement links TRBV15 to TRBJ1-3; 8 positions match TRBD1. This CDR3 is 15 amino acids long. The ends lost 5 bases at V and 0 bases at J; junction bases unmatched: 3. The germline V gene has CDR1 LNHNV and CDR2 YYDKDF (reference sequence). The CDR3: CATSPGQVSGNTIYF. The CDR3 coding sequence is TGTGCCACCAGCCCGGGACAGGTCTCTGGAAACACCATATATTTT.

This clonotype was counted many times. The chain is built from TRBV11-2 and TRBJ2-7; TRBD2 matches 12 bases. Looked up from germline, CDR1 is SGHAT and CDR2 is FQNNGV. V was pared by 2 bases and J by 7 bases, with 9 bases of the junction left unmatched. CDR3 size: 16 residues. The CDR3 DNA is TGTGCCAGCAGCTTAAACGTGCTAGCGGGAGGGTTAGAGCAGTACTTC. It encodes CASSLNVLAGGLEQYF.

This clonotype was observed at least ten times. The chain uses TRBV28 and TRBJ1-2; D gene ambiguous. This CDR3 is built from 16 residues. Trimming shortened V by 2 bases and J by 2 bases, and 15 bases separated the two germline ends. Per germline, CDR1 MDHEN and CDR2 SYDVKM. CDR3 DNA: TGTGCCAGCAGTTTAGAGTTAGCGAGGGCGAACTATGGCTACACCTTC. This translates into CASSLELARANYGYTF.

There are many counts of this clonotype. The chain employs TRBV14 and TRBJ1-2, with D perhaps TRBD1 (5 bases). Germline lookup yields CDR1 SGHDN and CDR2 FVKESK. Trimming removed 0 bases from V and 7 bases from J, with 12 bases in between. The CDR3 runs 14 residues. CDR3 loop: CASSQDGRGAGYTF. In DNA, the CDR3 is TGTGCCAGCAGCCAAGACGGGAGGGGTGCTGGCTACACCTTC. Combining the CDR3 with reference TRBV14 and TRBJ1-2 gives the whole variable domain EAGVTQFPSHSVIEKGQTVTLRCDPISGHDNLYWYRRVMGKEIKFLLHFVKESKQDESGMPNNRFLAERTGGTYSTLKVQPAELEDSGVYFCASSQDGRGAGYTFGSGTRLTVV.

This clonotype was detected many times. The chain employs TRBV11-2 and TRBJ2-7, with D unresolved. The length of the CDR3 is 14 residues. V lost 5 bases, J lost 0 bases, and 11 bases lay in between. From germline, CDR1 is SGHAT and CDR2 FQNNGV. DNA of the CDR3: TGTGCCAGCAGCCGTAGCCTAGACTCCTACGAGCAGTACTTC. Its translation: CASSRSLDSYEQYF.

With regard to this clonotype: This could be a read error, since a much larger clone is one nucleotide away. The chain is built from TRBV11-1 and TRBJ1-3; possibly TRBD1 for D (5 bases). This CDR3 has 17 amino acids. Per germline, CDR1 SGHAT and CDR2 FQDESV (reference sequence). CDR3 sequence reads: CASILDGSRGNGNTIYF. CDR3 DNA sequence: TGTGCCAGCATCTTAGATGGCAGTAGGGGAAATGGAAACACCATATATTTT.

This clonotype was recorded many times. The chain joins TRBV19 to TRBJ2-2, with D perhaps matching TRBD1 (5 bases). The CDR3 sequence is 15 residues long. Germline V lookup: CDR1 LNHDA, CDR2 SQIVND (reference sequence). Trimming removed 5 bases from V and 3 bases from J, with 13 bases in between. Written as DNA, the CDR3 is TGTGCCAGTAGTGATCCTGGACATTACACCGGGGAGCTGTTTTTT. This codes for CASSDPGHYTGELFF.

This clonotype was counted ten times or more. The V gene is TRBV28, the J gene TRBJ2-7, with D perhaps matching TRBD1 or TRBD2 (5 bases each). Trimming cost V 8 bases and J 8 bases, with 22 bases left between them. Germline lookup yields CDR1 MDHEN and CDR2 SYDVKM. The CDR3 is 14 amino acids. The DNA for the CDR3 is TGTGCCAGCCGGGAACTCGGGACGGCTACGAAGCAGTACTTC. It encodes CASRELGTATKQYF.

This clonotype was detected ten times or more. The chain links TRBV28 to TRBJ2-5, with D perhaps matching TRBD1 (6 bases). Germline lookup yields CDR1 MDHEN and CDR2 SYDVKM. Trimming removed 4 bases at V and 5 bases at J, with 17 bases between. This CDR3 spans 15 amino acids. The CDR3 DNA sequence: TGTGCCAGCAGTTCATACCGAGGGGGACGCGAGACCCAGTACTTC. As protein: CASSSYRGGRETQYF.

Many counts were recorded for this clonotype. V gene TRBV28 combines with J gene TRBJ1-1; 7 bases are shared with TRBD1. The germline V gene has CDR1 MDHEN and CDR2 SYDVKM. Trimming removed 3 bases from V and 8 bases from J; junction bases left unmatched: 9. The CDR3 consists of 14 residues. This CDR3 reads CASSFRDRASEAFF. The CDR3 bases are TGTGCCAGCAGTTTTCGAGACAGGGCCTCGGAAGCTTTCTTT.

About this clonotype: The germline gene is not matched at one end of the junction; a read error may be the cause. The chain carries TRBV20-1 and TRBJ1-6; TRBD1 matches at 7 bases. The length of the CDR3 is 13 residues. Germline values: CDR1 DFQATT, CDR2 SNEGSKA (reference sequence). CDR3 bases: TGCAGTTCTAGGACAGGCGCTAATTCATCCCTCCACTTT. This sequence encodes CSSRTGANSSLHF.

V and J are TRBV12-3 or TRBV12-4 and TRBJ2-7; 9 bases map to TRBD2. V lost 6 bases and J lost 2; bases outside the gene matches: 8. This CDR3 region has 15 residues. This CDR3 reads CASRRTSGPTYEQYF. Written as DNA, the CDR3 is TGTGCCAGCAGACGAACTAGCGGGCCTACCTACGAGCAGTACTTC.

This clonotype was detected only a few times. The junction differs from germline at one of its ends, possibly a read error. This rearrangement joins TRBV2 to TRBJ2-2, with TRBD1 matching 8 bases. Germline CDR1 SNHLY, CDR2 FYNNEI. The CDR3 has 15 residues. Here the CDR3 DNA reads TGTGCCAGCAGCTACAGGACAGGGAACGCCGGGGAGCTGTTTTTT. Its protein product is CASSYRTGNAGELFF.

This chain connects TRBV10-3 to TRBJ2-5; 12 nucleotides line up with TRBD2. Germline V lookup: CDR1 ENHRY, CDR2 SYGVKD. The CDR3 has 15 amino acids. The J segment lost 4 bases and the V segment lost 4 bases, leaving 4 bases of the junction unmatched. The CDR3 is CAISGASGRGETQYF. The CDR3, as DNA: TGTGCCATCAGTGGAGCTAGCGGGAGGGGAGAGACCCAGTACTTC.

Ten or more counts support this clonotype. This chain connects TRBV28 to TRBJ2-7; the match to TRBD2 covers 12 bases. The CDR3 length is 14 residues. Trimming at V came to 5 bases and at J to 5 bases, leaving 4 bases not matched to a gene. The germline CDR1 and CDR2 sequences are MDHEN and SYDVKM. The CDR3 DNA follows: TGTGCCAGCAGTGGACTAGCGGGACTCGACGAGCAGTACTTC. Translated, it gives CASSGLAGLDEQYF.

In its sample, this clonotype was seen many times. The chain couples TRBV12-3 or TRBV12-4 to TRBJ2-7; no clear D gene. V was trimmed by 5 bases and J by 1 base, leaving 6 bases between them. The CDR3 loop spans 12 amino acids. CDR3 residues: CASSDTSYEQYF. In DNA form, the CDR3 reads TGTGCCAGCAGTGATACTTCCTACGAGCAGTACTTC.

This chain joins TRBV20-1 and TRBJ2-5; D remains ambiguous. The germline V and J ends were trimmed by 6 bases and 2 bases, with 10 bases remaining between them. Germline V gene lookup returns CDR1 DFQATT and CDR2 SNEGSKA (reference sequence). This CDR3 has 12 amino acids. The CDR3 sequence is CSAAVEQETQYF. DNA of the CDR3: TGCAGTGCCGCCGTCGAGCAAGAGACCCAGTACTTC.

This clonotype was counted ten times or more. V is TRBV6-2 or TRBV6-3 and J is TRBJ1-3, with D perhaps TRBD1 (6 bases). Germline assignment: CDR1 MNHEY and CDR2 SVGEGT. There are 15 residues in the CDR3. The CDR3 DNA follows: TGTGCTTCCCGGAAGACGGACAGCTCTGGAAACACCATATATTTT. Encoded protein: CASRKTDSSGNTIYF.

The chain's CDR3 is CASSIYLLDTDGYTF. CDR3 nucleotides: TGTGCCAGTAGTATCTACCTTCTCGACACTGATGGCTACACCTTC. V usage is TRBV19 and J usage is TRBJ1-2; D unclear. The CDR3 sequence is 15 residues long. V was shortened by 3 bases and J by 6 bases, with 17 bases between the two germline ends. From germline, CDR1 is LNHDA and CDR2 SQIVND (reference sequence).

This clonotype has ten or more counts. J is TRBJ2-7 and V is TRBV20-1; 7 bases map to TRBD1. Germline-derived CDR1 and CDR2 are DFQATT and SNEGSKA (reference sequence). This CDR3 has 12 amino acids. Trimming took 6 bases from V and 3 from J; bases not matched to a gene: 5. In nucleotides, the CDR3 is TGCAGTGCCTCGGGACAGTACTACGAGCAGTACTTC. This gives the protein CSASGQYYEQYF.

This clonotype has ten or more counts. V usage is TRBV20-1 and J usage is TRBJ2-7, with no clear D. The CDR3 has 14 amino acids. Germline V CDR1 and CDR2: DFQATT, SNEGSKA (reference sequence). Trimming removed 3 bases at V and 0 bases at J, with 12 bases between. The CDR3: CSARSARSSYEQYF. Here the CDR3 DNA reads TGCAGTGCTAGGAGTGCCCGCTCCTCCTACGAGCAGTACTTC.

This clonotype showed up many times. V usage is TRBV19 and J usage is TRBJ1-5, with D tentatively TRBD1 (5 bases). The germline V gene encodes CDR1 LNHDA and CDR2 SQIVND (reference sequence). The CDR3 sequence is 14 residues long. Trimming cost V 6 bases and J 3 bases, with 12 bases left between them. Here the CDR3 reads CASSRDANNQPQHF. Here the CDR3 DNA reads TGTGCCAGTAGCCGGGACGCCAACAATCAGCCCCAGCATTTT.

The rearrangement joins TRBV30 to TRBJ1-1; a weak D match, TRBD1 (6 bases). With 1 base removed from V and 4 bases from J, the gap between germline ends came to 13 bases. CDR1 is GTSNPN and CDR2 is SVGIG in the germline V gene (reference sequence). This CDR3 contains 14 residues. The CDR3 DNA reads as TGTGCCTGGAGTGCAGGGGTCGGGGGCACTGAAGCTTTCTTT. It is translated as CAWSAGVGGTEAFF.

This clonotype has just one count. The J gene is TRBJ2-7, the V gene TRBV28, with TRBD1 identical over 8 bases. The ends lost 6 bases at V and 7 bases at J; junction bases unmatched: 8. Germline CDR1 is MDHEN and CDR2 is SYDVKM. This CDR3 contains 13 residues. The CDR3 coding sequence is TGTGCCAGCAGAAGGACAGGGTCTAAAGAGCAGTACTTC. Residues: CASRRTGSKEQYF.

The gene calls are TRBV4-1 and TRBJ2-7; D possibly corresponds to TRBD1 (6 bases). V lost 3 bases, J lost 3 bases, and 9 bases lay in between. In germline, CDR1 is MGHRA, CDR2 YSYEKL. The CDR3 covers 13 residues. The CDR3 coding sequence is TGCGCCAGCAGCCAGGACAGTTTCTACGAGCAGTACTTC. Protein: CASSQDSFYEQYF.

This clonotype has ten or more counts. J is TRBJ1-5 and V is TRBV10-3; maybe TRBD1 (5 bases). The length of the CDR3 is 13 residues. Germline assignment: CDR1 ENHRY and CDR2 SYGVKD. V lost 7 bases to trimming and J lost 7 bases, with 14 bases between them. DNA for the CDR3: TGTGCCATCATGGGGGGTTTAGGGCAGCCCCAGCATTTT. Amino acid sequence: CAIMGGLGQPQHF.

This clonotype appeared many times. The chain uses TRBV6-1 and TRBJ1-2; D is perhaps TRBD1 (5 bases). CDR1 MNHNS and CDR2 SASEGT come from the germline V gene. Trimming pared 2 bases from V and 6 bases from J, leaving 16 bases between. The CDR3 has 15 amino acids. CDR3 loop: CASSENVGRGDGYTF. The CDR3 nucleotides are TGTGCCAGCAGTGAAAACGTGGGGAGGGGCGATGGCTACACCTTC.

The chain employs TRBV7-2 and TRBJ2-5; D is undetermined. Germline V lookup: CDR1 SGHTA, CDR2 FQGNSA. The V end lost 1 base, the J end lost 6 bases, and 9 bases lay between the germline ends. The CDR3 runs 13 residues. CDR3 sequence reads: CASSLDHLQTQYF. The CDR3 nucleotides read TGTGCCAGCAGCTTAGACCACCTGCAGACCCAGTACTTC.